This paragraph covers one T cell receptor beta chain sequence. The antigen is undetermined. The sample carries other DNA sequences with the same CDR3. The data were taken from a study of CD8+ T cells in alopecia areata. As to treatment: oral pan-JAK inhibitor, 5-10 mg twice daily. Those with alopecia areata gave lesional scalp punch biopsies and peripheral blood. Sequencing templates came from extracted RNA that was reverse transcribed into cDNA. This table comes from immunoSEQ multiplex PCR, and its TCRdb copy is limited to in-frame clones, with some not included. The table records approximately 200,000 clones, around 60% of them present only once. Study outcomes and limitations: Administration of tofacitinib significantly diminished scalp clonality and expanded CD8+ clones within the top 100. Alphabeta T cells residing in normal skin are also sequenced in scalp samples. Especially in alopecia totalis/universalis, lesional scalp showed greater clonality than normal scalp did.

The sample here was CD4+ T cells sorted from blood, taken at week 4, from a patient treated with tofacitinib. This sequence was found in a human donor with alopecia areata.

The CDR3 here is CSARGNTEAFF. CDR3 nucleotides: TGCAGTGCTAGGGGAAACACTGAAGCTTTCTTT. The gene calls are TRBV20-1 and TRBJ1-1; D is unresolved. The germline V and J ends were trimmed by 3 bases and 2 bases, with 4 bases remaining between them. CDR1 is DFQATT and CDR2 is SNEGSKA in the germline V gene (reference sequence). CDR3 length equals 11 residues.